This TCR beta chain comes out of a study of shared clonotypes between healthy human individuals (dated by TCRdb to the early 2020s). Background for the entire study: The cohort comprised two women and a few men aged 18 to 49 years. To estimate repertoire size and how much clonotypes are shared between individuals, the study performed deep sequencing of blood TCR repertoires from 4 to 6 healthy adults. Different laboratories and diverse techniques were used to prepare libraries and sequence TCR repertoires, to increase sequencing depth and limit assay-specific biases. Each donor's leukapheresis produced roughly between about 0.8 and 8.9 billion PBMCs.

Including cysteine and phenylalanine, the CDR3 has 14 amino acids. The entry retains the CDR3 DNA only, 42 bases that are in frame from base 1. For CDR1 and CDR2, the germline V gene (reference sequence) lists SGHNT and YYREEE. Unmatched junction bases come to 11, with V trimmed by 4 bases and J by 9 bases. This clone was observed many times. Its cognate antigen has yet to be identified. Base qualities are missing; no much larger clone stands one base away. Using the deep immunoSEQ assay, multiplex PCR amplified TCR CDR3 regions from genomic DNA. Extracted genomic DNA from each cell subset was distributed evenly across all wells of several immunoSEQ 96-well plates, and each plate was treated as a replicate. For unsorted PBMC, approximately 0.3 ug of genomic DNA, equivalent to about 32,000 T cell genomes, went into each replicate PCR. Ten immunoSEQ deep assay plates were used to sequence unsorted PBMC genomic DNA. Purified libraries were measured with a Qubit 3.0 fluorometer, size-checked on a Bioanalyzer 2100, and measured again with the KAPA Library Quantification kit. Each immunoSEQ 96-well plate was sequenced on its own single-read 150-cycle Illumina NextSeq 550 flow cell. In the source study's methods: Because the immunoSEQ output held only junctional sequences and lacked quality scores, the filtering could not match the filtering applied to full-length reads. Sequences were annotated with PyIR, a Python wrapper for IgBLAST v1.9, and V/J genes and CDR3 were assigned using IMGT germline references. Any read was removed if the V/J assignment was weak (E-value above 1e-6), the CDR3 was missing, or the read contained stop codons, out-of-frame junctions, or ambiguous translated residues. V3J clonotypes were defined as sequences sharing an identical inferred V gene, J gene, and CDR3 amino acid sequence. Percentage overlap between repertoires was computed as shared unique clonotypes divided by the size of the smaller repertoire. Repertoire richness was assessed with RTK rarefaction, the Chao1 estimator, and Recon v2.1 estimates of unobserved clonotypes. As stored in TCRdb, this immuneACCESS dataset retains in-frame rearrangements with V and J assigned. A fraction of the clones does not appear; measured against another copy, unresolved V genes explain less than half of the discrepancy, and the remainder lacks a known reason. The V and J calls and clone size are taken from that table; D and trimming were inferred from the DNA. This sample comprises more than 400,000 clones, roughly 80% of them detected only once. Roughly an eighth of the sample is taken by the ten largest.

The donors were healthy, HIV-negative adults with no recently reported acute infections or vaccinations. Every donor was a Caucasian adult residing in Nashville, Tennessee, USA. For unsorted samples, about 90 million PBMCs were counted and genomic DNA was extracted with the QIAamp DNA Blood Mini kit. Blood was obtained by leukapheresis, after which PBMCs were separated by Ficoll-Histopaque density gradient centrifugation and cryopreserved in liquid nitrogen vapor phase. Here is what the overall study found, with its caveats: Sampling was restricted to blood, and TCR repertoires in tissue are likely to differ from TCR repertoires in blood. Pairwise subsampling indicated that sequencing depth was expected to affect the degree of clonotype sharing among donors. Because the study included only a small number of donors, the genetic and exposure-history diversity represented was limited.

The sample taken for sequencing was PBMCs. The sequence is built from TRBV5-4 and TRBJ2-5; 8 of the junction bases match TRBD2. The clonotype originates from a woman aged 40-49 years in good health. Some clones in this sample may be carry-over from other donors' samples. The CDR3 region has the sequence CASSAREGLFSQYF. The nucleotide sequence reads as follows: TGTGCCAGCAGCGCCCGGGAGGGCCTTTTCTCCCAGTACTTC.